This TCR beta chain originates from a study of blood T cell repertoires in COVID-19. For the study at large: Sites across the United States, Italy and Spain contributed samples from acute and convalescent COVID-19. In each case, the material was cDNA or gDNA derived from T cells, B-cell-depleted T cells, or PBMCs.

The length of the CDR3 is 14 residues. The germline V gene has CDR1 LNHNV and CDR2 YYDKDF (reference sequence). With V trimmed by 2 bases and J by 5 bases, 3 bases remained unmatched. Authors' processing steps: Reference gene primer amplification yielded estimated nucleated cell counts. Assay: immunoSEQ multiplex PCR; the TCRdb copy retains only in-frame clones and omits some. V and J calls and clone size are those listed in that table; D and trimming were worked out from the DNA. The sample has nearly 80,000 clones, approximately 84% seen once. The gene calls are TRBV15 and TRBJ2-5, with TRBD1 matching over 9 bases. Specimen: peripheral blood. This TCR came from a man between 60 and 70 years old with active or convalescent COVID-19. The CDR3 is CATSRKQGAETQYF. The CDR3, as DNA: TGTGCCACCAGCAGAAAACAGGGGGCCGAGACCCAGTACTTC.